These 16 T cell receptor beta chains were all obtained from the same sample, sequenced in a study of CD8 T cells in Susac syndrome. Random hexamers were used to reverse transcribe the RNA input (roughly 0.5 to 1 ug). TCRdb itself ran the immunoSEQ multiplex PCR reads through MiXCR, one entry per CDR3 protein. Seen here are roughly 76,000 distinct CDR3 sequences, approximately 93% observed once, and the top ten hold 0.35% to 0.5%. The sequenced material came from CD8+ T cells from PBMCs. The receptors stem from a human donor with Susac syndrome.

V gene TRBV27 combines with J gene TRBJ1-4; a weak D match, TRBD1 (6 bases). The CDR3 totals 16 residues. CDR1 is MNHEY and CDR2 is SMNVEV in the germline V gene (reference sequence). V gave up 4 bases and J gave up 4 bases, with 16 bases separating them. CDR3 loop: CASSSQYRAGNEKLFF. DNA for the CDR3: TGTGCCAGCAGTTCACAATACAGGGCGGGTAATGAAAAACTGTTTTTT.

The chain joins TRBV27 to TRBJ2-1; a possible D gene is TRBD2 (5 bases). This CDR3 contains 15 residues. From germline, CDR1 is MNHEY and CDR2 SMNVEV (reference sequence). V was trimmed by 6 bases and J by 2 bases, leaving 14 bases between them. CDR3 DNA sequence: TGTGCCAGCAGGCAGAGGACGGGGACCTACAATGAGCAGTTCTTC. Its translation is CASRQRTGTYNEQFF.

CDR3 nucleotides: TGTGCCAGCAGTCCCAACCTCCACTTT. Translation: CASSPNLHF. V is TRBV2 and J is TRBJ1-6; the D is unclear. The CDR3 is 9 residues long. V lost 5 bases and J 15 bases, leaving 5 bases between the germline ends. Germline V gives CDR1 SNHLY, CDR2 FYNNEI.

There are a few counts of this clonotype. The gene calls are TRBV5-4 and TRBJ2-7; D is unresolved. CDR3 size: 11 residues. The germline V gene encodes CDR1 SGHNT and CDR2 YYREEE (reference sequence). V lost 0 bases to trimming and J lost 5 bases, with 3 bases between them. CDR3 amino acids: CASSLGHEQYF. The DNA of the CDR3 is TGTGCCAGCAGCTTGGGTCACGAGCAGTACTTC. Full variable domain (remainder filled in from reference TRBV5-4 and TRBJ2-7): ETGVTQSPTHLIKTRGQQVTLRCSSQSGHNTVSWYQQALGQGPQFIFQYYREEENGRGNFPPRFSGLQFPNYSSELNVNALELDDSALYLCASSLGHEQYFGPGTRLTVT.

This rearrangement joins TRBV12-3 or TRBV12-4 to TRBJ1-1; tentative D call: TRBD1 (6 bases). V lost 5 bases and J 0 bases, leaving 10 bases between the germline ends. The CDR3 runs to 14 residues. This CDR3 reads CASSAGQLNTEAFF. The CDR3 nucleotides read TGTGCCAGCAGTGCGGGACAACTGAACACTGAAGCTTTCTTT.

This chain connects TRBV7-9 to TRBJ2-7; 8 nucleotides line up with TRBD1. V dropped 0 bases and J dropped 3; count of bases not matched to a gene: 7. The CDR3 is 16 amino acids. CDR1 SEHNR and CDR2 FQNEAQ come from the germline V gene (reference sequence). CDR3 sequence: CASSLALGTGDYEQYF. The CDR3 DNA sequence: TGTGCCAGCAGCTTAGCGTTAGGGACAGGAGACTACGAGCAGTACTTC. Using reference TRBV7-9 and TRBJ2-7 for the parts outside the CDR3, the full variable domain is DTGVSQNPRHKITKRGQNVTFRCDPISEHNRLYWYRQTLGQGPEFLTYFQNEAQLEKSRLLSDRFSAERPKGSFSTLEIQRTEQGDSAMYLCASSLALGTGDYEQYFGPGTRLTVT.

This sequence joins TRBV19 and TRBJ1-1; D is uncertain. The CDR3 extends over 13 amino acids. V lost 5 bases to trimming and J lost 0 bases, with 7 bases between them. Germline CDR1 is LNHDA and CDR2 is SQIVND (reference sequence). The CDR3 sequence: CASSPVLNTEAFF. Written as DNA, the CDR3 is TGTGCCAGTAGTCCGGTATTGAACACTGAAGCTTTCTTT. The full variable domain, rest sourced from reference TRBV19 and TRBJ1-1, is DGGITQSPKYLFRKEGQNVTLSCEQNLNHDAMYWYRQDPGQGLRLIYYSQIVNDFQKGDIAEGYSVSREKKESFPLTVTSAQKNPTAFYLCASSPVLNTEAFFGQGTRLTVV.

This sequence joins TRBV27 and TRBJ2-1; D may match TRBD1 or TRBD2 (5 bases each). The V end lost 0 bases, the J end lost 4 bases, and 10 bases lay between the germline ends. CDR1 is MNHEY, CDR2 SMNVEV, per germline (reference sequence). The CDR3 has 15 residues. CDR3 in amino acids: CASSLSGEPYNEQFF. The CDR3 bases are TGTGCCAGCAGTTTATCGGGGGAACCTTACAATGAGCAGTTCTTC.

V gene TRBV2 combines with J gene TRBJ2-6, with a possible D match to TRBD2 (6 bases). The CDR3 spans 14 residues. V was clipped by 6 bases and J by 0 bases, with 6 bases between them. Germline lookup yields CDR1 SNHLY and CDR2 FYNNEI. CDR3 sequence: CASSGSSGANVLTF. CDR3 DNA: TGTGCCAGCAGCGGGAGCTCTGGGGCCAACGTCCTGACTTTC.

This chain uses TRBV6-6 with TRBJ2-7, with TRBD1 as a possible D gene (5 bases). Trimming shortened V by 2 bases and J by 1 base, and 9 bases separated the two germline ends. This CDR3 comprises 14 residues. Germline V CDR1 and CDR2: MNHNY, SVGAGI (reference sequence). The CDR3, as DNA: TGTGCCAGCAGTTACGGCAGGGAATCCTACGAGCAGTACTTC. Residues: CASSYGRESYEQYF.

The gene calls are TRBV28 and TRBJ2-1; 8 bases agree with TRBD2. Trimming took 4 bases from V and 4 from J; bases not matched to a gene: 18. This CDR3 contains 19 residues. Germline assignment: CDR1 MDHEN and CDR2 SYDVKM. This CDR3 reads CASSSQKTTGTRIYNEQFF. The CDR3 nucleotides are TGTGCCAGCAGTTCCCAAAAAACCACCGGGACTAGGATATACAATGAGCAGTTCTTC.

This chain uses TRBV3-1 with TRBJ1-6, with D possibly TRBD1 on 6 matching bases. The CDR3 length is 15 residues. Looked up from germline, CDR1 is LGHDT and CDR2 is YNNKEL (reference sequence). V lost 0 bases and J 7 bases, leaving 10 bases between the germline ends. The CDR3 nucleotides read TGTGCCAGCAGCCAAGATACAGGGATCAATTCACCCCTCCACTTT. Residues: CASSQDTGINSPLHF.

V is TRBV18 and J is TRBJ2-3; the match to TRBD2 covers 10 bases. The CDR3 sequence is 17 residues long. The ends lost 0 bases at V and 2 bases at J; junction bases unmatched: 5. Germline CDR1 and CDR2: KGHSH and LQKENI. CDR3 nucleotide sequence: TGTGCCAGCTCACCACCAATACTAGCGGGGAACACAGATACGCAGTATTTT. It codes for CASSPPILAGNTDTQYF. Full variable domain (outside the CDR3, taken from reference TRBV18 and TRBJ2-3): NAGVMQNPRHLVRRRGQEARLRCSPMKGHSHVYWYRQLPEEGLKFMVYLQKENIIDESGMPKERFSAEFPKEGPSILRIQQVVRGDSAAYFCASSPPILAGNTDTQYFGPGTRLTVL.

This chain joins TRBV12-3 or TRBV12-4 and TRBJ2-7; TRBD1 might be the D (6 bases). V was cut by 0 bases and J by 7 bases, with 19 bases left in between. CDR3 length: 16 residues. The CDR3 sequence is CASSLAGGQGPGEQYF. The CDR3 nucleotides read TGTGCCAGCAGTTTAGCCGGTGGGCAGGGGCCCGGGGAGCAGTACTTC.

The V gene is TRBV2, the J gene TRBJ2-1; the D call may be TRBD1 or TRBD2 (6 bases each). CDR1 and CDR2 from the germline V gene are SNHLY and FYNNEI. The V gene lost 5 bases and the J gene lost 7 bases, with 12 bases spanning the gap. This CDR3 has 13 amino acids. DNA of the CDR3: TGTGCCAGCAGTAACACGGGGGCGAATGAGCAGTTCTTC. It is translated as CASSNTGANEQFF.

The chain combines TRBV7-2 with TRBJ2-3, with TRBD2 identical over 10 bases. Germline loops: CDR1 SGHTA, CDR2 FQGNSA. V shed 4 bases and J 14 bases; nucleotides not matched to a gene: 9. The CDR3 totals 13 residues. The CDR3 sequence is CASSWLAGDPAYF. The CDR3, as DNA: TGTGCCAGCAGCTGGCTAGCGGGAGACCCGGCGTATTTT. Combining the CDR3 with reference TRBV7-2 and TRBJ2-3 gives the whole variable domain GAGVSQSPSNKVTEKGKDVELRCDPISGHTALYWYRQSLGQGLEFLIYFQGNSAPDKSGLPSDRFSAERTGGSVSTLTIQRTQQEDSAVYLCASSWLAGDPAYFGPGTRLTVL.